One sample yielded the 17 T cell receptor beta chains listed below, sequenced in a study of molecular identifiers for immune sequencing clone quantification. TCRdb used MiXCR to reprocess the PCR reads, holding one entry per CDR3 protein. This table has about 510,000 distinct CDR3 sequences, 25% appearing once. Sequences were obtained from naive CD8+ T cells from blood, with Jurkat cell RNA spiked in. As for subset: FACS-sorted CD8+CD4-CCR7+CD45RA+ naive T cells. Receptors were obtained from a human donor in good health. Some libraries in this study had Jurkat cell RNA spiked in.

There are a few counts of this clonotype. The genes are TRBV7-3 and TRBJ2-3; 11 bases are shared with TRBD2. Germline V gives CDR1 SGHTA, CDR2 FQGTGA. The ends lost 2 bases at V and 3 bases at J; junction bases unmatched: 10. This CDR3 has 18 amino acids. The CDR3 region is CASSLLAGGPAKTDTQYF. The DNA for the CDR3 is TGTGCCAGCAGCTTATTAGCGGGAGGGCCGGCCAAGACAGATACGCAGTATTTT.

The genes are TRBV4-3 and TRBJ2-3; TRBD2 matches at 8 bases. This CDR3 is 16 amino acids long. The trim removed 0 bases at V and 3 bases at J, leaving 5 bases unmatched. The germline gives CDR1 LGHNA, CDR2 YSLEER. CDR3 DNA sequence: TGCGCCAGCAGCCAAGACCGGACTAGCCCTACAGATACGCAGTATTTT. Its protein is CASSQDRTSPTDTQYF.

This clonotype was recorded many times. This chain uses TRBV5-1 with TRBJ1-6; 9 bases map to TRBD1. The length of the CDR3 is 15 residues. V dropped 4 bases and J dropped 8; count of bases not matched to a gene: 7. Per germline, CDR1 SGHRS and CDR2 YFSETQ. The CDR3 sequence is CASSPGQGLDSPLHF. The CDR3, as DNA: TGCGCCAGCAGCCCCGGACAGGGGTTGGATTCACCCCTCCACTTT.

The V call is TRBV3-1, the J call TRBJ2-5; no clear D. With 4 bases removed from V and 5 bases from J, the gap between germline ends came to 17 bases. The CDR3 extends over 15 amino acids. Germline V gives CDR1 LGHDT, CDR2 YNNKEL (reference sequence). The CDR3 loop reads CASSPTDLGQETQYF. DNA for the CDR3: TGTGCCAGCAGCCCGACCGATCTAGGCCAGGAGACCCAGTACTTC.

This clonotype was seen a few times. This sequence joins TRBV27 and TRBJ2-3; D remains ambiguous. The germline V gene has CDR1 MNHEY and CDR2 SMNVEV (reference sequence). The V and J ends lost 2 bases and 4 bases respectively, with 7 bases between them. The CDR3 runs 13 residues. The CDR3 nucleotides are TGTGCCAGCAGTTTAGGGGTCTCAGATACGCAGTATTTT. Its protein is CASSLGVSDTQYF.

This clonotype has a count of ten or more. CDR3 coding DNA: TGCGCCAGCAAGGTGGAAGGGTTCCACGGCTACACCTTC. It encodes CASKVEGFHGYTF. This chain connects TRBV5-1 to TRBJ1-2; no clear D. This CDR3 spans 13 amino acids. Between the trimmed V and J ends, which lost 6 bases and 8 bases, there was a span of 17 bases. The germline CDR1 and CDR2 sequences are SGHRS and YFSETQ.

In its sample, this clonotype was seen a few times. The chain carries TRBV7-9 and TRBJ2-3; TRBD1 agrees at 7 bases. The germline gives CDR1 SEHNR, CDR2 FQNEAQ (reference sequence). J gave up 1 base and V 2 bases, and 6 bases lay outside the gene matches. The CDR3 has 16 amino acids. CDR3 DNA: TGTGCCAGCAGCTTAACAGGGGAGTTAGGCACAGATACGCAGTATTTT. It yields the protein CASSLTGELGTDTQYF.

This clonotype was detected ten times or more. The chain couples TRBV4-1 to TRBJ1-5, with a tentative D call TRBD1 (5 bases). Germline V gene data show CDR1 as MGHRA and CDR2 as YSYEKL. The CDR3 has 15 amino acids. The V end lost 1 base, the J end lost 5 bases, and 12 bases lay between the germline ends. DNA for the CDR3: TGCGCCAGCAGCCAAGTTGGCGGGGGTGATCAGCCCCAGCATTTT. Translating it yields CASSQVGGGDQPQHF.

The chain links TRBV27 to TRBJ1-4; 11 bases are a match to TRBD1. The germline V gene encodes CDR1 MNHEY and CDR2 SMNVEV (reference sequence). V shed 8 bases, J shed 8 bases, and the junction held 10 bases outside the gene matches. CDR3 length: 15 amino acids. DNA of the CDR3: TGTGCCAGCGGTTATGCTGGGACAGGGGGAGAAAAACTGTTTTTT. This codes for CASGYAGTGGEKLFF.

The sample holds many counts of this clonotype. This chain uses TRBV5-6 with TRBJ2-5; the D is unclear. Trimming took off 3 bases at V and 5 bases at J, with 11 bases between the two ends. Germline assignment: CDR1 SGHDT and CDR2 YYEEEE. The CDR3 totals 13 residues. CDR3: CASSSWGEETQYF. The CDR3 DNA sequence: TGTGCCAGCAGCTCCTGGGGTGAGGAGACCCAGTACTTC.

This clonotype has only a few counts. The V call is TRBV15, the J call TRBJ2-1, with 10 bases lining up with TRBD1. The CDR3 is made up of 17 amino acids. J lost 6 bases, V lost 0 bases, and 8 bases had no gene match. CDR1 LNHNV and CDR2 YYDKDF come from the germline V gene (reference sequence). This CDR3 is CATSRDWTGGLGNEQFF. Written as DNA, the CDR3 is TGTGCCACCAGCAGAGATTGGACAGGGGGTCTTGGCAATGAGCAGTTCTTC.

This chain links TRBV6-2 or TRBV6-3 with TRBJ2-3; no reliable D call. The CDR3 contains 11 residues. The germline V and J ends were trimmed by 2 bases and 7 bases, with 4 bases remaining between them. From germline, CDR1 is MNHEY and CDR2 SVGEGT. The CDR3 DNA is TGTGCCAGCAGTTACGAGTATACGCAGTATTTT. This gives the protein CASSYEYTQYF.

The rearrangement links TRBV9 to TRBJ2-3, with TRBD2 matching over 8 bases. The CDR3 totals 16 residues. With 0 bases clipped from V and 2 bases from J, the junction kept 5 bases outside the gene matches. Per the germline V gene, CDR1 is SGDLS and CDR2 is YYNGEE. Here the CDR3 reads CASSVDAGGPTDTQYF. The CDR3 DNA sequence: TGTGCCAGCAGCGTAGATGCGGGAGGCCCCACAGATACGCAGTATTTT.

This clonotype occurred many times. The V call is TRBV4-1, the J call TRBJ1-5, with 8 bases that match TRBD1. CDR1 is MGHRA, CDR2 YSYEKL, per germline. The CDR3 consists of 16 residues. V shed 4 bases, J shed 5 bases, and the junction held 10 bases outside the gene matches. CDR3 DNA: TGCGCCAGCAGCCGATCAACAGGGGGAGGATATCAGCCCCAGCATTTT. This gives the protein CASSRSTGGGYQPQHF.

In regard to this clonotype: A single base separates this from a much larger clone, so it may be a read error. The chain joins TRBV5-4 to TRBJ1-2; 7 positions agree with TRBD1. This CDR3 region has 15 residues. CDR1 is SGHNT, CDR2 YYREEE, per germline (reference sequence). CDR3 bases: TGTGCCTGCAGGCTTACAGGGGCCGGCAACTATGGCTACACCTTC. This sequence encodes CACRLTGAGNYGYTF. Looking up the rest from reference TRBV5-4 and TRBJ1-2 gives the full variable domain: ETGVTQSPTHLIKTRGQQVTLRCSSQSGHNTVSWYQQALGQGPQFIFQYYREEENGRGNFPPRFSGLQFPNYSSELNVNALELDDSALYLCACRLTGAGNYGYTFGSGTRLTVV.

The chain couples TRBV7-9 to TRBJ2-7, with D perhaps being TRBD1 or TRBD2 (5 bases each). Deletions cut 1 base from V and 7 bases from J, with 23 bases between. Germline V gene sequence: CDR1 SEHNR, CDR2 FQNEAQ (reference sequence). This CDR3 has 17 residues. CDR3 protein: CASSLEWFGTGRLEQYF. The CDR3, as DNA: TGTGCCAGCAGCTTAGAGTGGTTCGGGACCGGACGCCTGGAGCAGTACTTC.

Many counts were recorded for this clonotype. The chain is built from TRBV4-1 and TRBJ1-1; 10 positions agree with TRBD1. J lost 3 bases, V lost 2 bases, and 15 bases had no gene match. Looked up from germline, CDR1 is MGHRA and CDR2 is YSYEKL. CDR3 length equals 19 residues. Here the CDR3 DNA reads TGCGCCAGCAGCCAAAGGGACGGGGTTGGACAGGGGGATTACACTGAAGCTTTCTTT. This sequence encodes CASSQRDGVGQGDYTEAFF.